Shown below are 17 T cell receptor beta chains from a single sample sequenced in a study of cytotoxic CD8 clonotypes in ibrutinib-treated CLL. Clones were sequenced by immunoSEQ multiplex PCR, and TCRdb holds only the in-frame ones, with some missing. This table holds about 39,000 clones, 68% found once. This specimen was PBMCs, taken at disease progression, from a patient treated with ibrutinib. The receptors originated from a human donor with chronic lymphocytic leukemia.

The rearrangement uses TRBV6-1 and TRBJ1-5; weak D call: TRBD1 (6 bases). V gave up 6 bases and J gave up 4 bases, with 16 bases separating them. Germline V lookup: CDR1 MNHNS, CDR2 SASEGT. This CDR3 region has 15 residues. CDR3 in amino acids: CASSTRDMRNQPQHF. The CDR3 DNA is TGTGCCAGCAGCACCCGGGACATGAGAAATCAGCCCCAGCATTTT.

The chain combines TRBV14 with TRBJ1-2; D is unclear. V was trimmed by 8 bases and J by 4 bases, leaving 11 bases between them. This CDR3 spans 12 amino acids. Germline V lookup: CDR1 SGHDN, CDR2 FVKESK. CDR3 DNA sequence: TGTGCCAGCGAAGGCGGGATCTATGGCTACACCTTC. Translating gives CASEGGIYGYTF. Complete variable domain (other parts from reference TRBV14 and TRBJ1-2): EAGVTQFPSHSVIEKGQTVTLRCDPISGHDNLYWYRRVMGKEIKFLLHFVKESKQDESGMPNNRFLAERTGGTYSTLKVQPAELEDSGVYFCASEGGIYGYTFGSGTRLTVV.

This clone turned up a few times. CDR3 sequence (DNA): TGTGCCAGCAGCTTAGGGGTAGGACCCTACGAGCAGTACTTC. It specifies CASSLGVGPYEQYF. The chain has TRBV7-9 and TRBJ2-7; D unclear. The CDR3 runs to 14 residues. Looked up from germline, CDR1 is SEHNR and CDR2 is FQNEAQ (reference sequence). The ends were cut back, 1 base at V and 2 bases at J, with 9 bases in the middle. Full variable domain (remainder filled in from reference TRBV7-9 and TRBJ2-7): DTGVSQNPRHKITKRGQNVTFRCDPISEHNRLYWYRQTLGQGPEFLTYFQNEAQLEKSRLLSDRFSAERPKGSFSTLEIQRTEQGDSAMYLCASSLGVGPYEQYFGPGTRLTVT.

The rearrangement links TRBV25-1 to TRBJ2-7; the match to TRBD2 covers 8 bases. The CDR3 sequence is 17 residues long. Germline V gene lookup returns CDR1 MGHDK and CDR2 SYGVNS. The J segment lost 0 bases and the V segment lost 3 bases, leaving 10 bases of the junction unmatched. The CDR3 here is CASSERRGRTSSYEQYF. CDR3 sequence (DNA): TGTGCCAGCAGTGAGAGACGCGGGAGGACAAGCTCCTACGAGCAGTACTTC.

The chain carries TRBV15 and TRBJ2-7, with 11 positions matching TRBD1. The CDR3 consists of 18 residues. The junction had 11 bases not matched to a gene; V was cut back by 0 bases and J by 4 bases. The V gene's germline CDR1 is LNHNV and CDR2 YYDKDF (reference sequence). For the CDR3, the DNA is TGTGCCACCAGCAGAGAGGTAGCGTGGGGGACAGGGGGGTACGAGCAGTACTTC. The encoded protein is CATSREVAWGTGGYEQYF.

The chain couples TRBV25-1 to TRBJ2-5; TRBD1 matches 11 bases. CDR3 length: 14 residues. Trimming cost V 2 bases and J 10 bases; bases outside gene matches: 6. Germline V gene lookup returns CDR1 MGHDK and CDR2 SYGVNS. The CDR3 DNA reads TGTGCCAGCAGTGAACGTGGACAGGGGGCGGGCCAGTACTTC. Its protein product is CASSERGQGAGQYF.

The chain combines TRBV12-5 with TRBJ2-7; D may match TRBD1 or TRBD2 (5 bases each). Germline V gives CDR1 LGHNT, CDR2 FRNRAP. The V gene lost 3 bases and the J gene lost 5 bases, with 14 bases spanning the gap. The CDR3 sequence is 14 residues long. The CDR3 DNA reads TGTGCTAGTGGTTTCGGGACGGGTGCCCACGAGCAGTACTTC. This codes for CASGFGTGAHEQYF.

This CDR3 is CASSGGGFLAKNIQYF. The CDR3 coding sequence is TGCGCCAGCAGCGGGGGCGGGTTTCTGGCCAAAAACATTCAGTACTTC. V is TRBV4-1 and J is TRBJ2-4, with TRBD1 as a possible D gene (6 bases). The length of the CDR3 is 16 residues. Germline CDR1 MGHRA, CDR2 YSYEKL. Trimming left V 5 bases short and J 1 base short, with 15 bases between.

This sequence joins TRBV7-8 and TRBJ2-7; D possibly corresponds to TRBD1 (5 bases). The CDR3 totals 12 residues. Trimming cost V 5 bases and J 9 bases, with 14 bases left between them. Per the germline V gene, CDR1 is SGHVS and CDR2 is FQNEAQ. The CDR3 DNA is TGTGCCAGCAGCATCTCCAGGGCTGGGCAGTACTTC. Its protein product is CASSISRAGQYF.

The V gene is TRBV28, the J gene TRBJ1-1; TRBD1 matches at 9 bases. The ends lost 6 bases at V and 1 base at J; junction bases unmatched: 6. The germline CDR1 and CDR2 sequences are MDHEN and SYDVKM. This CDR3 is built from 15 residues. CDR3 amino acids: CASRRTGVGNTEAFF. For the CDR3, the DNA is TGTGCCAGCAGGAGGACAGGGGTGGGGAACACTGAAGCTTTCTTT.

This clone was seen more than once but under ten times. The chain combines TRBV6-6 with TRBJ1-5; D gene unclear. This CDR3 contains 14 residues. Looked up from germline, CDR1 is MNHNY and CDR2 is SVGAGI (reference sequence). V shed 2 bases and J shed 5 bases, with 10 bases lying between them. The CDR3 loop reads CASSYLSPDQPQHF. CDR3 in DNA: TGTGCCAGCAGTTACCTCAGTCCCGATCAGCCCCAGCATTTT.

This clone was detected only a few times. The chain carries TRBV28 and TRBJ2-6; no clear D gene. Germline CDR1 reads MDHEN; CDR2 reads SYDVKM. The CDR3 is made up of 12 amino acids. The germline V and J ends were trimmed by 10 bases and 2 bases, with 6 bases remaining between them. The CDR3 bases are TGTGCCACCATGGCTGGGGCCAACGTCCTGACTTTC. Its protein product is CATMAGANVLTF.

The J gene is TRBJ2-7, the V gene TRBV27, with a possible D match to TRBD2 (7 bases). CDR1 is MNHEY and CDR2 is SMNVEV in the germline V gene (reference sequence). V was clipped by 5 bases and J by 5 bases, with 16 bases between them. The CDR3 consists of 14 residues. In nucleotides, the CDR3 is TGTGCCAGCAGTGCCAAGGGGGGGTACGACGAGCAGTACTTC. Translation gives CASSAKGGYDEQYF.

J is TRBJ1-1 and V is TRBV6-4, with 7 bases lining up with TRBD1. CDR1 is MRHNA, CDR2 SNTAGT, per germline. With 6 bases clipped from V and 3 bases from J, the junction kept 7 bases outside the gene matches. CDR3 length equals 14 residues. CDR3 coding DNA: TGTGCCAGCAGCCCCCAGGGGGGGTACACTGAAGCTTTCTTT. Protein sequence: CASSPQGGYTEAFF.

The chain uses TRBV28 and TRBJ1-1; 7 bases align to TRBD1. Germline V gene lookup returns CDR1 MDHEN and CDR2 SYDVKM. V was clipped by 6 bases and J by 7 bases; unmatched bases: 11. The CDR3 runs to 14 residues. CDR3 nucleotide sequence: TGTGCCAGCAGGCCCTCAGGGGGAGTTGGTGAAGCTTTCTTT. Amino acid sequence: CASRPSGGVGEAFF. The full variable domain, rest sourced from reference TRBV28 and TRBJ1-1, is DVKVTQSSRYLVKRTGEKVFLECVQDMDHENMFWYRQDPGLGLRLIYFSYDVKMKEKGDIPEGYSVSREKKERFSLILESASTNQTSMYLCASRPSGGVGEAFFGQGTRLTVV.

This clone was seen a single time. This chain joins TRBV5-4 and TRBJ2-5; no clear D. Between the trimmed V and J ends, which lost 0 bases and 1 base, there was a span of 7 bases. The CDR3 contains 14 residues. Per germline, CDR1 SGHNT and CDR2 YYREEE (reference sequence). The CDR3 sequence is CASSLGASQETQYF. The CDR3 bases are TGTGCCAGCAGCTTGGGAGCGTCCCAAGAGACCCAGTACTTC.

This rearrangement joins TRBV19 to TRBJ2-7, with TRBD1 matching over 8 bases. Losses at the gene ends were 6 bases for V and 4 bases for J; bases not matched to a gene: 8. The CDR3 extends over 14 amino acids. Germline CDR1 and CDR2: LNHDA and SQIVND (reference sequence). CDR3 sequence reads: CASRSRGPKYEQYF. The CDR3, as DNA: TGTGCCAGTAGGAGCAGGGGGCCGAAGTACGAGCAGTACTTC.